This TCR beta chain came from a study of T cell clones after liver transplantation. Study at large: Samples came from ITN030ST, which attempted immunosuppression withdrawal within 2 years of liver transplantation.

The table came from immunoSEQ multiplex PCR; TCRdb's copy has only in-frame clones and leaves some out. The sample lists roughly 80,000 clones; 80% to 85% were seen once. In regard to this clone: The antigen remains undetermined.

The ends were cut back, 1 base at V and 11 bases at J, with 20 bases in the middle. There are 15 residues in the CDR3. CDR1 is MGHRA, CDR2 YSYEKL, per germline. Study results and caveats: Graft donor-reactive T cells possibly entered the graft instead of undergoing deletion.

The TCR originated in a human patient who received a liver transplant. Some of these T cells may belong to the graft donor. The V call is TRBV4-1, the J call TRBJ1-1, with unresolved D. Sequencing used CD4+ T cells from blood, obtained 45 to 46 months after liver transplant. CDR3 nucleotides: TGCGCCAGCAGCCAAGTTCTGAAAGGGAGGCCCGTTGCTTTCTTT. This gives the protein CASSQVLKGRPVAFF.